This T cell receptor (beta chain) was sequenced in a study of naive and memory T cell subsets. General observations from the study: In naive cells, over 90% of TCR sequences were seen only once. Naive repertoires, especially CD8, held a few larger clonotypes, possibly memory cells re-expressing CD45RA.

An equimolar mix of two oligonucleotides served as the beta constant-region primer for TRBC1 and TRBC2. Nested alpha and beta constant-region primers with the SP2 primer drove four PCR rounds on ligated cDNA. A 12-nucleotide UMI and the SP2 primer were added to the cDNA 3' end by oligonucleotide ligation. TCRdb reprocessed the UMI-ligation and nested PCR reads with MiXCR, giving one entry per CDR3 protein. The profile shows approximately 140,000 distinct CDR3 sequences, approximately 20% of them singletons. The CDR3 is 13 residues long. V lost 6 bases and J 3 bases, leaving 9 bases between the germline ends. Germline-derived CDR1 and CDR2 are LNHDA and SQIVND (reference sequence). Alpha and beta libraries were amplified separately from the second PCR onward. Cells stained for CD3, CD4, CD8, CD45RA and CD27 were sorted into four subsets. The table lists this clonotype with many counts. The antigen is undetermined.

The clonotype was recovered from a human donor in good health. The material sequenced was naive CD8+ T cells from blood. The chain links TRBV19 to TRBJ2-4, with D maybe TRBD2 (6 bases). The CDR3 spells CASRVADKNIQYF. The CDR3 DNA follows: TGTGCCAGTAGAGTAGCGGACAAAAACATTCAGTACTTC.